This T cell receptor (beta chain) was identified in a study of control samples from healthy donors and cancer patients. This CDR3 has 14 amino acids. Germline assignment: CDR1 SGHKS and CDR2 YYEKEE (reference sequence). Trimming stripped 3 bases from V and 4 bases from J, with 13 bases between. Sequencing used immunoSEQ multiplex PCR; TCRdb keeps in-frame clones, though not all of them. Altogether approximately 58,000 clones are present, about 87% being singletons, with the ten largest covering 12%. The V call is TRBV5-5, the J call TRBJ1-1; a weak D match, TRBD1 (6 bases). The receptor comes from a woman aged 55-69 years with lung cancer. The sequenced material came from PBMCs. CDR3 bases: TGTGCCAGCAGCTCCCGGGGGGCCATCACTGAAGCTTTCTTT. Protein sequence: CASSSRGAITEAFF.